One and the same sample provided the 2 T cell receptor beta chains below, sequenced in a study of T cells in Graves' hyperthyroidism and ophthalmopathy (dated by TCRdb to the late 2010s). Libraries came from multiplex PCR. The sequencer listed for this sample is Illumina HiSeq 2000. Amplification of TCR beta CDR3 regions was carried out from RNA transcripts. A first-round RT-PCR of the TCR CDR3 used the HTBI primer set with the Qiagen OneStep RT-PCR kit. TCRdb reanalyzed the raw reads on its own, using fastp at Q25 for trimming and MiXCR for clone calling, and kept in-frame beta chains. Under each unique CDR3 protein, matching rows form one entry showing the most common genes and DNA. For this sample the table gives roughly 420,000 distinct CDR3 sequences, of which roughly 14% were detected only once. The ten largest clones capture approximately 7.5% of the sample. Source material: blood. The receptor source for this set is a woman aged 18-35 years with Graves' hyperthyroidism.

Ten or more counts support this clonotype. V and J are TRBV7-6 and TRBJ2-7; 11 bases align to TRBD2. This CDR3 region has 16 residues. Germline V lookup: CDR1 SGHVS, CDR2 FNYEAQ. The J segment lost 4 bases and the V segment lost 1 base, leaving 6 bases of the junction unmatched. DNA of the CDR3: TGTGCCAGCAGCTTAGTACTAGCGGGAGTTGGATACGAGCAGTACTTC. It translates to CASSLVLAGVGYEQYF.

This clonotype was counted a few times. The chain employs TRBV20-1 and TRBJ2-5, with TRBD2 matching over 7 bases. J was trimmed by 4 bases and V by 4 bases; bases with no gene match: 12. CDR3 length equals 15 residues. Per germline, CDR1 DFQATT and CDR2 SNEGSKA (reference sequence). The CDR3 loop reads CSAKIWGRGPETQYF. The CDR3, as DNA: TGCAGTGCTAAAATCTGGGGGAGGGGACCAGAGACCCAGTACTTC.